This T cell receptor (beta chain) was observed in a study of blood T cells in healthy people across ages. A second about 7 to 12 cycle PCR used barcoded and J-beta primers. In TCRdb, the 5' RACE reads were re-called with MiXCR into one record per CDR3 protein. This table holds 450,000 to 600,000 distinct CDR3 sequences, roughly a quarter found once. CDR1 is SGHDT, CDR2 YYEEEE, per germline. CDR3 length equals 13 residues. The V gene end was trimmed by 7 bases and the J gene end by 5 bases; junction bases not matched to a gene: 7. This clonotype was picked up many times. Its antigen is not identified. Notes on the study in general: CMV infection status of these donors was not known.

These data were also filed under a second study, of T cells of mothers and their children.

The receptor comes from a boy younger than 10 in good health. Sequencing was done on a sample of blood. The chain is built from TRBV5-6 and TRBJ2-7; TRBD1 matches 9 bases. The CDR3 DNA reads TGTGCCAGCCCCCGGGACAGGGACCACGAGCAGTACTTC. As protein: CASPRDRDHEQYF.